The next 15 T cell receptor beta chains were all read from a single sample in a study of blood T cell repertoires in COVID-19. The assay was immunoSEQ multiplex PCR, and TCRdb's table has in-frame clones only and misses some. Among approximately 210,000 clones listed, approximately 81% were seen once. The source material was PBMCs or T cells enriched from blood (not recorded which). These receptors were collected from a woman in her 50s with acute COVID-19.

The gene calls are TRBV4-2 and TRBJ2-1; the match to TRBD2 covers 13 bases. The trim removed 0 bases at V and 6 bases at J, leaving 5 bases unmatched. The CDR3 spans 17 residues. From germline, CDR1 is LGHNA and CDR2 YNFKEQ. The CDR3 nucleotides read TGTGCCAGCAGCCAAGATCGACTAGCGGGAGGAGTCAATGAGCAGTTCTTC. Protein: CASSQDRLAGGVNEQFF.

The chain combines TRBV11-3 with TRBJ1-2, with D uncertain. The CDR3 is made up of 15 amino acids. The germline V and J ends were trimmed by 5 bases and 2 bases, with 15 bases remaining between them. Looked up from germline, CDR1 is SGHNT and CDR2 is YENEEA. Here the CDR3 reads CASSLPGLNNYGYTF. CDR3 DNA sequence: TGTGCCAGCAGCCTCCCCGGACTGAACAACTATGGCTACACCTTC.

This clone was observed a single time. The chain recombines TRBV7-2 with TRBJ1-5; possible D gene TRBD1, 5 bases. The V end was cut by 8 bases, the J end by 6 bases, with 17 bases between. There are 14 residues in the CDR3. The V gene's germline CDR1 is SGHTA and CDR2 FQGNSA. CDR3 amino acids: CASSQGLFSQPQHF. Written as DNA, the CDR3 is TGTGCCAGCTCGCAGGGATTATTTAGTCAGCCCCAGCATTTT.

The rearrangement uses TRBV11-2 and TRBJ1-1; the D is unclear. Germline CDR1 SGHAT, CDR2 FQNNGV. Between the trimmed V and J ends, which lost 9 bases and 2 bases, there was a span of 4 bases. The CDR3 spans 10 residues. CDR3 protein: CASKNTEAFF. CDR3 bases: TGTGCCAGTAAAAACACTGAAGCTTTCTTT.

This clone was found a few times. This rearrangement joins TRBV9 to TRBJ1-1; D might be TRBD1 (5 bases). Germline loops: CDR1 SGDLS, CDR2 YYNGEE. With 5 bases removed from V and 5 bases from J, the gap between germline ends came to 16 bases. This CDR3 region has 14 residues. The CDR3: CASSTGGVRTEAFF. The CDR3 DNA follows: TGTGCCAGCAGTACCGGGGGGGTGCGGACTGAAGCTTTCTTT.

The rearrangement joins TRBV28 to TRBJ2-1; 7 bases line up with TRBD2. The CDR3 runs to 14 residues. Germline V gene data show CDR1 as MDHEN and CDR2 as SYDVKM. The V gene end was trimmed by 6 bases and the J gene end by 7 bases; junction bases not matched to a gene: 9. The CDR3, as DNA: TGTGCCAGCAGGGTTGGGGGGGGAGAAAATGAGCAGTTCTTC. Protein sequence: CASRVGGGENEQFF.

The chain links TRBV7-2 to TRBJ2-5; 7 bases align to TRBD2. The CDR3 covers 15 residues. V gave up 4 bases and J gave up 5 bases; unmatched junction bases: 10. Germline-derived CDR1 and CDR2 are SGHTA and FQGNSA. CDR3 DNA sequence: TGTGCCAGCAGCTCCTTCGCCGGGAGGAGGGAGACCCAGTACTTC. Amino acids: CASSSFAGRRETQYF. The variable domain in full, with the rest retrieved from reference TRBV7-2 and TRBJ2-5, is GAGVSQSPSNKVTEKGKDVELRCDPISGHTALYWYRQSLGQGLEFLIYFQGNSAPDKSGLPSDRFSAERTGGSVSTLTIQRTQQEDSAVYLCASSSFAGRRETQYFGPGTRLLVL.

The rearrangement links TRBV11-3 to TRBJ2-7; tentatively, D is TRBD1 (6 bases). Germline CDR1 and CDR2: SGHNT and YENEEA. This CDR3 contains 15 residues. V gave up 4 bases and J gave up 1 base, with 14 bases separating them. CDR3 loop: CASSYSSGQSYEQYF. CDR3 DNA: TGTGCCAGCAGCTATTCATCCGGACAGTCCTACGAGCAGTACTTC.

The chain carries TRBV24-1 and TRBJ2-7; weak D call: TRBD2 (6 bases). Trimming left V 9 bases short and J 3 bases short, with 14 bases between. CDR3 length: 13 amino acids. The germline gives CDR1 KGHDR, CDR2 SFDVKD. The CDR3 reads CATSAEGGYEQYF. Written as DNA, the CDR3 is TGTGCCACCTCCGCGGAGGGAGGCTACGAGCAGTACTTC.

This clone was detected once. The gene calls are TRBV7-9 and TRBJ1-2; D is undetermined. V gave up 2 bases and J gave up 0 bases, with 10 bases separating them. CDR3 length: 15 residues. Germline V gene sequence: CDR1 SEHNR, CDR2 FQNEAQ (reference sequence). The CDR3: CASSLPVVANYGYTF. CDR3 nucleotides: TGTGCCAGCAGCTTACCTGTGGTAGCTAACTATGGCTACACCTTC.

The rearrangement uses TRBV6-2 or TRBV6-3 and TRBJ2-7, with D unclear. CDR3 length: 12 residues. Trimming took off 5 bases at V and 1 base at J, with 6 bases between the two ends. Germline assignment: CDR1 MNHEY and CDR2 SVGEGT. The CDR3 nucleotides are TGTGCCAGCAGTGGAGATTCCTACGAGCAGTACTTC. Translating gives CASSGDSYEQYF.

This chain joins TRBV28 and TRBJ2-1; D is perhaps TRBD2 (6 bases). Trimming took 2 bases from V and 2 from J, leaving 13 bases between them. Per the germline V gene, CDR1 is MDHEN and CDR2 is SYDVKM. This CDR3 region has 16 residues. CDR3 DNA: TGTGCCAGCAGTTTAGGAGGGGCCTCCCCCTACAATGAGCAGTTCTTC. Translated, it gives CASSLGGASPYNEQFF.

The chain employs TRBV7-2 and TRBJ1-4; TRBD1 matches at 9 bases. The CDR3 is 16 residues long. J lost 6 bases, V lost 4 bases, and 9 bases had no gene match. Germline CDR1 is SGHTA and CDR2 is FQGNSA. The CDR3 DNA follows: TGTGCCAGCAGCTCACTCACGGACAGGGGACATGAAAAACTGTTTTTT. This gives the protein CASSSLTDRGHEKLFF.

This clone appeared once. The chain couples TRBV24-1 to TRBJ2-1, with a weak D call TRBD1 (5 bases). CDR1 is KGHDR, CDR2 SFDVKD, per germline. The CDR3 is 17 amino acids. The germline V and J ends were trimmed by 4 bases and 1 base, with 16 bases remaining between them. CDR3 sequence (DNA): TGTGCCACCAGTGACCCCGCGGACATTACTTCCTACAATGAGCAGTTCTTC. Protein sequence: CATSDPADITSYNEQFF.

This clone was recorded only once. The rearrangement uses TRBV30 and TRBJ2-7; maybe TRBD2 (7 bases). The CDR3 is 15 amino acids. Deletions cut 3 bases from V and 3 bases from J, with 18 bases between. The germline V gene has CDR1 GTSNPN and CDR2 SVGIG (reference sequence). The CDR3 region has the DNA TGTGCCTGGAGGCGATCCGGGGGGCCTTTCTACGAGCAGTACTTC. This codes for CAWRRSGGPFYEQYF.